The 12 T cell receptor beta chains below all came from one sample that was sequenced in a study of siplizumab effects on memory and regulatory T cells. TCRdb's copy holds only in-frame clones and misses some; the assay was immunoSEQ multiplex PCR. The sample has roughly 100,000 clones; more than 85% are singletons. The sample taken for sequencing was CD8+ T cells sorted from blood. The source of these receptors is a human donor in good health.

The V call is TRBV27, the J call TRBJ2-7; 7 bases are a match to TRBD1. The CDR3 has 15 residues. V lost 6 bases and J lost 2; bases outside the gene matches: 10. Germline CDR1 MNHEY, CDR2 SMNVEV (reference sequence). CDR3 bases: TGTGCCAGCAGATCAGACAGGGAAGTACCCTACGAGCAGTACTTC. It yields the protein CASRSDREVPYEQYF.

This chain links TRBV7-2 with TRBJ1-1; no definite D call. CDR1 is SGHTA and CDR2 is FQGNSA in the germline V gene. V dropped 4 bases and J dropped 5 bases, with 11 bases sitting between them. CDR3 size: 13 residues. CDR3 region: CASSSWVSTEAFF. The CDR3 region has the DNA TGTGCCAGCAGCTCCTGGGTTTCTACTGAAGCTTTCTTT.

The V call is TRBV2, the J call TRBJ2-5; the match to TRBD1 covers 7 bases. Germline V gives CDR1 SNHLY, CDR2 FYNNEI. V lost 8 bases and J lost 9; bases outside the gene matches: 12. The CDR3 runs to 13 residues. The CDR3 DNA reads TGTGCCAGCTGGGGACAGCCCAAAAAGGCCCAGTACTTC. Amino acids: CASWGQPKKAQYF.

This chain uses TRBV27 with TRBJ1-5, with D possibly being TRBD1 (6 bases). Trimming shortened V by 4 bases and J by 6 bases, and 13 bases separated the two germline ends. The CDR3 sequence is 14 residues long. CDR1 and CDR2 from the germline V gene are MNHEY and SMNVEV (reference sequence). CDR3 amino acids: CASSYVGGGQPQHF. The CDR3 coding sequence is TGTGCCAGCAGTTACGTGGGGGGCGGTCAGCCCCAGCATTTT.

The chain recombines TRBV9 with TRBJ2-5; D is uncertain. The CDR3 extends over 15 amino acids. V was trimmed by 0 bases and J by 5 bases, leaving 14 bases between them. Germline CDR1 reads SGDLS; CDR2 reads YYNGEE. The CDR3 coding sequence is TGTGCCAGCAGCGTAGACGGCACCTCTTCGGAGACCCAGTACTTC. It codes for CASSVDGTSSETQYF.

CDR3: CASSSDRGQGEDSGNTIYF. The CDR3 coding sequence is TGTGCCAGCAGCTCAGACAGGGGACAGGGGGAAGACTCTGGAAACACCATATATTTT. The V gene is TRBV7-9, the J gene TRBJ1-3; TRBD1 aligns across 11 bases. The germline V gene has CDR1 SEHNR and CDR2 FQNEAQ (reference sequence). The CDR3 runs to 19 residues. Trimming took 4 bases from V and 0 from J; bases not matched to a gene: 11.

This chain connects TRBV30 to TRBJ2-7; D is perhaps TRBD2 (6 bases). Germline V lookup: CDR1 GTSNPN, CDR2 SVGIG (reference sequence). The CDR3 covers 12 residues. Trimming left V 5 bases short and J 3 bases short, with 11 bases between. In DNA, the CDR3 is TGTGCCTGGGGGGGGAGGAACTACGAGCAGTACTTC. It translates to CAWGGRNYEQYF.

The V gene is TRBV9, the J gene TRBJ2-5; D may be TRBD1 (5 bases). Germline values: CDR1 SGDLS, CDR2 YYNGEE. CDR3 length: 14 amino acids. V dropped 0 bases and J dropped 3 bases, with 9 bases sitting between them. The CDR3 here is CASSVGGTEETQYF. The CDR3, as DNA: TGTGCCAGCAGCGTAGGGGGCACTGAAGAGACCCAGTACTTC.

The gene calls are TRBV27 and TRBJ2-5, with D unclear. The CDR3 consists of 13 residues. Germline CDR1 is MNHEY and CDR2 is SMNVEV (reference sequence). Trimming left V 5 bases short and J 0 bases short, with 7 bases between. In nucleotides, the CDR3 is TGTGCCAGCAGTGACACGTACCAAGAGACCCAGTACTTC. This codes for CASSDTYQETQYF.

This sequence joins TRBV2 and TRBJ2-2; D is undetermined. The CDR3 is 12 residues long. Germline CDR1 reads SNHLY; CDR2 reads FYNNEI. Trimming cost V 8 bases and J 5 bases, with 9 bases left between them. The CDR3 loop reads CASLFGTGELFF. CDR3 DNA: TGTGCCAGCCTGTTCGGTACCGGGGAGCTGTTTTTT. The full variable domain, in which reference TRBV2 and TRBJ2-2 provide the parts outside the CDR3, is EPEVTQTPSHQVTQMGQEVILRCVPISNHLYFYWYRQILGQKVEFLVSFYNNEISEKSEIFDDQFSVERPDGSNFTLKIRSTKLEDSAMYFCASLFGTGELFFGEGSRLTVL.

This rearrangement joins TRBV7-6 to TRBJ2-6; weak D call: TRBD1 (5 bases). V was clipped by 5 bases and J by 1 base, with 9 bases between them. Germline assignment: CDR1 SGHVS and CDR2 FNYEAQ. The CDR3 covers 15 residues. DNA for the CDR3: TGTGCCAGCAGCCCACAGGAGTCTGGGGCCAACGTCCTGACTTTC. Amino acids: CASSPQESGANVLTF. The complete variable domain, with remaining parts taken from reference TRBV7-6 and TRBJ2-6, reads GAGVSQSPRYKVTKRGQDVALRCDPISGHVSLYWYRQALGQGPEFLTYFNYEAQQDKSGLPNDRFSAERPEGSISTLTIQRTEQRDSAMYRCASSPQESGANVLTFGAGSRLTVL.

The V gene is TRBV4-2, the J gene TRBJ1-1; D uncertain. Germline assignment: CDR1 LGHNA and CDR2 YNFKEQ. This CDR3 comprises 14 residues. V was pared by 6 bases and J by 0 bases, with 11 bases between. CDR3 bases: TGTGCCAGCAGGAGGTTGAGTATGAACACTGAAGCTTTCTTT. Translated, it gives CASRRLSMNTEAFF.